The subject of this entry is one T cell receptor (beta chain). As yet, its antigen is unknown. The sample comes from a study of OX40 agonist ivuxolimab in advanced cancers. Study at large: Age averaged 60 years (range about 23 to 80), and 80% to 90% were male.

General study points: Expanded clones were, on average, more numerous among CD8+ T cells than CD4+. Relatively little clonal expansion, among the lowest observed, appeared in partial responders at 0.1-3.0 mg/kg. Low normalized T-cell clonal expansion was also seen in some nonresponders.

TCRdb's table, derived via immunoSEQ multiplex PCR, lists solely in-frame clones and lacks some. The table lists about 68,000 clones, 75% to 85% of them singletons. Sequences were derived from CD4+ or CD8+ T cells sorted from blood, sampled in a trial of the OX40 agonist ivuxolimab. This TCR derives from an adult with an advanced solid tumor such as melanoma, head and neck, liver or kidney cancer.

The CDR3 region is CASSAAANYGYTF. CDR3 coding DNA: TGTGCCAGCAGTGCCGCAGCGAACTATGGCTACACCTTC. The genes are TRBV2 and TRBJ1-2; no reliable D call. CDR3 length equals 13 residues. Germline V lookup: CDR1 SNHLY, CDR2 FYNNEI. V was cut by 4 bases and J by 2 bases, with 8 bases left in between.